Listed below are T cell receptor beta chains from one sample, sequenced in a study of cytomegalovirus exposure and HLA in healthy donors. Profiling relied on immunoSEQ multiplex PCR, and the TCRdb table lists in-frame clones only, not all of them. The sample lists fewer than 200,000 clones, more than 75% occurring once. Material for sequencing was PBMCs. The receptors stem from a girl aged 2-10 years in good health and CMV-seropositive. Each CDR3 is given without its conserved first and last residue. Clone size is given for some rows only: seen once, a few or many times, or a class if the clone is expanded.

>TRBV27|-|TRBJ1-2
ASSPTGGGGGYT
>TRBV15|few|TRBJ2-6
ATSRGAGAGANVLT
>TRBV5-1|-|TRBJ2-7
ASSLPLAITSGRATTSYEQY
>TRBV18|-|TRBJ1-2
ASLQPGGRGYT
>TRBV9|-|TRBJ2-3
ASSGGSGRALGTQY
>TRBV5-4|-|TRBJ2-3
ASSSRTSGLDTQY
>TRBV19|-|TRBJ1-1
ASKTIGETEAF
>TRBV27|-|-
ASSLQGYSSYEQY
>TRBV28|-|TRBJ1-1
ASSLTGGLRNTEAF
>TRBV18|-|TRBJ2-2
ASSPLKGPVGTGELF
>TRBV30|-|TRBJ1-3
AWSAGQFGNTIY
>TRBV5-1|few|TRBJ1-1
ASSLGAGTEAF
>TRBV30|few|TRBJ1-2
ASPVRRGANYGYT
>TRBV14|-|TRBJ2-7
ASSQARLADLTEQY
>TRBV28|-|TRBJ1-2
ASSLSWGVEGYT
>TRBV2|once|TRBJ2-2
ASRVGLNTGELF
>TRBV19|-|TRBJ1-2
ASSPQVNYGYT
>TRBV10-1|-|TRBJ1-2
ASSETGYT
>TRBV9|-|TRBJ2-1
ASSVGQGNEWQF
>TRBV13|-|TRBJ2-5
ASSSDEDQY
>TRBV2|-|TRBJ2-3
ASSPWTVVSTDTQY
>TRBV6-4|-|TRBJ2-3
ASSGQGATDTQY
>TRBV7-2|-|TRBJ1-5
ASSLTAGLQGPQH
>TRBV20-1|-|TRBJ2-1
SASDNEQF
>TRBV5-1|-|TRBJ2-7
ASSLFLAGSYEQY
>TRBV21-1|-|TRBJ1-1
ASSKAQQYRNLGTEAF
>TRBV30|-|TRBJ1-2
AWRRQGARIYGYT
>TRBV5-5|-|TRBJ2-7
ASSRGGGPLSYEQY
>TRBV2|-|TRBJ2-3
ATRPPFTDTQY
>TRBV7-9|-|TRBJ1-2
ASSPWDRGSGGYT
>TRBV30|-|TRBJ2-7
AWNNFGGGAHEQY
>TRBV30|-|TRBJ2-7
AWSVLRGQGAYEQY
>TRBV30|-|TRBJ1-1
AWRTGVGNTEAF
>TRBV4-1|-|TRBJ2-3
ASSPPGRAGRTDTQY
>TRBV5-1|-|TRBJ2-7
ASSLALAGVSYEQY
>TRBV30|-|TRBJ2-1
AWSVQREQF
>TRBV6-5|-|TRBJ2-3
ASSRGQGGVDTQY
>TRBV19|-|TRBJ1-5
ASSWDTVNSNQPQH